The entry below describes one TCR beta chain. Its antigen remains unknown. This sample was included in a study of cytomegalovirus exposure and HLA in healthy donors. It was with 60 Vbeta and 13 Jbeta primers that the PCR ran. Sequencing was performed with immunoSEQ multiplex PCR; in TCRdb, only in-frame clones are kept and a portion is missing. Listed are 70,000 to 80,000 clones; 2.5% to 3% falls within the top ten. Trimming pared 5 bases from V and 2 bases from J, leaving 19 bases between. Germline V gene lookup returns CDR1 GTSNPN and CDR2 SVGIG (reference sequence). CDR3 length equals 16 residues. Findings and caveats of the study: Across HLA loci, a later analysis found differing TCR association rates, with DRB1 most and HLA-C fewest. Later, an analysis showed that TCR beta chains associated with HLA were more clonally expanded than others that were equally common. It was reported that TCR beta sequences correctly inferred the HLA-A and HLA-B alleles for most subjects. 87-base-pair reads could not separate some V segments, including TRBV6-2 and TRBV6-3.

The sample taken for sequencing was PBMCs. The receptor was derived from a man in his forties in good health and CMV-seronegative. J is TRBJ1-5 and V is TRBV30; D ambiguous. CDR3 loop: CAWGAPGEVGNQPQHF. The DNA of the CDR3 is TGTGCCTGGGGTGCGCCCGGAGAGGTGGGCAATCAGCCCCAGCATTTT.